A single TCR beta chain is shown here with its context. The antigen is not known. Other nucleotide sequences in the sample specify the same CDR3. This record comes from a study of cytomegalovirus exposure and HLA in healthy donors. Study-wide points: Most subjects had HLA-A and HLA-B alleles reportedly predicted accurately by TCR beta sequences. The authors listed around 150 TCR beta chains as cytomegalovirus-associated.

The PCR ran on 60 Vbeta and 13 Jbeta primers. Assay: immunoSEQ multiplex PCR; the TCRdb copy retains only in-frame clones and omits some. The sample includes 180,000 or so clones, 65% to 90% of them seen just once. Germline-derived CDR1 and CDR2 are SGHRS and YFSETQ. V shed 2 bases and J shed 2 bases, with 11 bases lying between them. The CDR3 contains 14 residues. The rearrangement uses TRBV5-1 and TRBJ2-7, with D possibly TRBD2 on 6 matching bases. The sample was PBMCs. The clonotype originates from a woman aged 25-40 years in good health and CMV-seronegative. The CDR3 bases are TGCGCCAGCAGCTTAGGGACTGATACCTACGAGCAGTACTTC. This gives the protein CASSLGTDTYEQYF.